This T cell receptor beta chain was identified during a study of cytomegalovirus exposure and HLA in healthy donors. In the case of this clone: Its matching antigen is unknown.

Study conclusions and caveats: With later analysis, a missense DCLRE1C variant became linked to TCR beta V- and J-gene trimming. The dataset shows that most TCR sequences were rare, while some public TCRs occurred in many donors. Researchers counted about 150 TCR beta chains as cytomegalovirus-associated.

Primers: 60 Vbeta forward and 13 Jbeta reverse. Assay used: immunoSEQ multiplex PCR; TCRdb lists only in-frame clones, some missing. The table for this sample gives under 250,000 clones. Sequencing input: PBMCs. This clonotype originated in a girl between 2 and 10 years old in good health and CMV-seropositive.

CDR3 coding DNA: TGTGCCAGCAGCGACAGGACAGGCCCTTACTCCTACAATGAGCAGTTCTTC. Residues: CASSDRTGPYSYNEQFF. The J gene is TRBJ2-1, the V gene TRBV5-5; 7 positions agree with TRBD1. The CDR3 loop spans 17 amino acids. After removal of 4 bases from V and 0 bases from J, the junction contained 10 bases not matched to a gene. The V gene's germline CDR1 is SGHKS and CDR2 YYEKEE (reference sequence).